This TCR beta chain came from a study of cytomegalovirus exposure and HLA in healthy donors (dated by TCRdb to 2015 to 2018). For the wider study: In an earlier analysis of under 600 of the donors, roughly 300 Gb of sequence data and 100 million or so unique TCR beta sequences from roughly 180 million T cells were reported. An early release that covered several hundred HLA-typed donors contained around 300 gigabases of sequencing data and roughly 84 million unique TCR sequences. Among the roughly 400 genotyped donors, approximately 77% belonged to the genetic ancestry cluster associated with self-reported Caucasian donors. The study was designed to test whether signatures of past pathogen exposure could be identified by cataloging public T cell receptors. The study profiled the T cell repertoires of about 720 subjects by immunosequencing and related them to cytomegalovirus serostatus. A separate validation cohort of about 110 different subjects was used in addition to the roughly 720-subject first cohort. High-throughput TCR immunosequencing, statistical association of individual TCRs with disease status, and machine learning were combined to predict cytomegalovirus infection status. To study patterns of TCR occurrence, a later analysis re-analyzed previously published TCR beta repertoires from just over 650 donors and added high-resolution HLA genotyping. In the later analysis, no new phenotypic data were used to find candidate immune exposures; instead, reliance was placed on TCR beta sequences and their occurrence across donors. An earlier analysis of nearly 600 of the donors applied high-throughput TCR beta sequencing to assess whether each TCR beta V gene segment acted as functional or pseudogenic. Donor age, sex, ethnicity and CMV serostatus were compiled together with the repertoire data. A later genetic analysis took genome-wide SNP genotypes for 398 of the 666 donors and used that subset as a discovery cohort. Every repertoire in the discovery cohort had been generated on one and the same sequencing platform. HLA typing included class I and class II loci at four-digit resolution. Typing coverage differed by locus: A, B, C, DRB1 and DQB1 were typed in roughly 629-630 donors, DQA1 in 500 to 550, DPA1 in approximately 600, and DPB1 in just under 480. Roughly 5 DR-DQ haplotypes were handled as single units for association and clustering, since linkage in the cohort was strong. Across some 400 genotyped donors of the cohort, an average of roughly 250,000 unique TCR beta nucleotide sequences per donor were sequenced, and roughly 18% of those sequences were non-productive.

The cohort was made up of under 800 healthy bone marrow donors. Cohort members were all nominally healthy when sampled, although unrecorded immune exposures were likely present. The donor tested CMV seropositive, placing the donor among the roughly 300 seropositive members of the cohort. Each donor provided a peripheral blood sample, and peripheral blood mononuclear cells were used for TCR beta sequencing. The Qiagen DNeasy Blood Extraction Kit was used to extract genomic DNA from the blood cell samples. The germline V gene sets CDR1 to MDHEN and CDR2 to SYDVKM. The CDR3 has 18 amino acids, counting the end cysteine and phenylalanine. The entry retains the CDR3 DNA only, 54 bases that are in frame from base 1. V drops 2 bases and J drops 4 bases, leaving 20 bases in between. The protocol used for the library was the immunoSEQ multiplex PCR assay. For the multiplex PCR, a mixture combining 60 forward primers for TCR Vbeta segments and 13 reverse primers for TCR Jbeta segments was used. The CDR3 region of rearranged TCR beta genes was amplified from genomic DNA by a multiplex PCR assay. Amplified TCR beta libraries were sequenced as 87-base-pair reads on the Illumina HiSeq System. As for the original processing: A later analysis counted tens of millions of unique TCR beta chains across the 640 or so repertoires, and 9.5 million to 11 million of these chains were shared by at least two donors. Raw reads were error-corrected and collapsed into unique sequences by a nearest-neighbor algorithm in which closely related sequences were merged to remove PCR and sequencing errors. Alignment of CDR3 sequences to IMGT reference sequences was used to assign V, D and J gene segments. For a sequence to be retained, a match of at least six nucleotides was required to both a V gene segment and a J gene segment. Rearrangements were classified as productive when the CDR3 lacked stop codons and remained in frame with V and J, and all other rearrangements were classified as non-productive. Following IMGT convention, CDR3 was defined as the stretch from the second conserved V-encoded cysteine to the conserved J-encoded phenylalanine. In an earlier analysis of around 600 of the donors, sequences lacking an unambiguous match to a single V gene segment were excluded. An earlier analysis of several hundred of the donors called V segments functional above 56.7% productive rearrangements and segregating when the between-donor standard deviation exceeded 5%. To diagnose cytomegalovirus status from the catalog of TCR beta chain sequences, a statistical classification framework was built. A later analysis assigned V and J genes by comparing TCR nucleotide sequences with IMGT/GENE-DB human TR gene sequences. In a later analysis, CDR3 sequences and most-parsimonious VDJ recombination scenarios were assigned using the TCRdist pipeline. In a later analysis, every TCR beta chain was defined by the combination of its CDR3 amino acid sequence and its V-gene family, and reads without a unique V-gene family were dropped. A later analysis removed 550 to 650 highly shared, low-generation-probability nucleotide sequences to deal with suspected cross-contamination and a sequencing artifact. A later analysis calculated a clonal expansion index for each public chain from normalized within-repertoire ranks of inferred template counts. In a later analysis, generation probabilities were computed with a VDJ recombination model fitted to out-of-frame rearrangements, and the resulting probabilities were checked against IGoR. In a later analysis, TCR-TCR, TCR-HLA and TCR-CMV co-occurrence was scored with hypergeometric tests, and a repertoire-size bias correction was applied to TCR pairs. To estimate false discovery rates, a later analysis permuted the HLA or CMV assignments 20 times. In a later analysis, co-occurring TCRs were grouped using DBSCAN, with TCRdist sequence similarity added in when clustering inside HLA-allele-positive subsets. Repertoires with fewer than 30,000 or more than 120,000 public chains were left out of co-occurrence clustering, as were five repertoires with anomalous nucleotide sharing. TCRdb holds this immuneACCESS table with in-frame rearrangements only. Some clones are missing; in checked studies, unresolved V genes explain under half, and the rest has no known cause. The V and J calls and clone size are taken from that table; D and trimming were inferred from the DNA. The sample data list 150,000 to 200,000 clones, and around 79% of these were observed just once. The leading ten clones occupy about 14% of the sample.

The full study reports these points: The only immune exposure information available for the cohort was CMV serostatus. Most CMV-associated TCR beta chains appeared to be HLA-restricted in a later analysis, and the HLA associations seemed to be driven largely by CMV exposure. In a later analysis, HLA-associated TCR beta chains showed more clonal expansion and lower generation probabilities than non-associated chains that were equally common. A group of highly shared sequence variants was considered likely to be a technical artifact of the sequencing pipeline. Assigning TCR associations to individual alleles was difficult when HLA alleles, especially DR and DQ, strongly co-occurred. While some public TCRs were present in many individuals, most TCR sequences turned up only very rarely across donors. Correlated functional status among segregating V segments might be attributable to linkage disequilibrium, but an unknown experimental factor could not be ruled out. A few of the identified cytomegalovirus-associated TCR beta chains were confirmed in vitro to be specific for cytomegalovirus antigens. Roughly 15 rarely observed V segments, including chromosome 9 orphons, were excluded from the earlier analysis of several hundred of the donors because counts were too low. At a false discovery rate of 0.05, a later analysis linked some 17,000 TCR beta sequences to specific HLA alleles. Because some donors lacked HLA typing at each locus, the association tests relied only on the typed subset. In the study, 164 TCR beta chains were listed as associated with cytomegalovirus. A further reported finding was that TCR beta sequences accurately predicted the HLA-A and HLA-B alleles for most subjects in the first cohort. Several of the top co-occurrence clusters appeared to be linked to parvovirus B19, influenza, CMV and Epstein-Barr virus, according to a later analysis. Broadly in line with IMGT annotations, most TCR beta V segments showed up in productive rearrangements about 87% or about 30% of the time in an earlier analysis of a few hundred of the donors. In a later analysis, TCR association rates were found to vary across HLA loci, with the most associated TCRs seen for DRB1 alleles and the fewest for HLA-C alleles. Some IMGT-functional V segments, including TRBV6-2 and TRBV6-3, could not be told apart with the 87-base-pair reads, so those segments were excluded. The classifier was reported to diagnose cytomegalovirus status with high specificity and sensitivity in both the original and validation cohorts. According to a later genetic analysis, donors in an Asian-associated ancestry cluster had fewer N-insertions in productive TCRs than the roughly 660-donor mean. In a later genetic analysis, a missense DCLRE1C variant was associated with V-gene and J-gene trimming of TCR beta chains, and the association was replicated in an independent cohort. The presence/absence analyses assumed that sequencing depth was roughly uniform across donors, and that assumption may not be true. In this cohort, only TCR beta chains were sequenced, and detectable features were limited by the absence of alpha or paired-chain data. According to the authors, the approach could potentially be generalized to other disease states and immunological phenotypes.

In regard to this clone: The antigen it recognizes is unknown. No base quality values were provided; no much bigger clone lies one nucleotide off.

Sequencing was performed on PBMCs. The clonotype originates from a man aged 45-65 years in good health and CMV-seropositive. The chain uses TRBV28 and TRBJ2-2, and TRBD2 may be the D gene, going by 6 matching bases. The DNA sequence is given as TGTGCCAGCAGTTTACGGGTATTGGCTAGCGTTGTCACCGGGGAGCTGTTTTTT. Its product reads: CASSLRVLASVVTGELFF.